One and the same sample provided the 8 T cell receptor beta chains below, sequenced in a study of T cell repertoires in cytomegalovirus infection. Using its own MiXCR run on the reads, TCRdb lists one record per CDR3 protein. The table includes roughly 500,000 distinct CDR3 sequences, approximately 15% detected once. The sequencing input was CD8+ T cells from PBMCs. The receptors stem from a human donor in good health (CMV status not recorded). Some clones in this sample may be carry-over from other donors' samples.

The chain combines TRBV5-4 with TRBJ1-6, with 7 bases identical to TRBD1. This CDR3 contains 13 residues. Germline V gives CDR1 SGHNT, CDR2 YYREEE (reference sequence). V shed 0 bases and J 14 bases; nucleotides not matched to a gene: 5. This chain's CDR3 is CASSLGQGGTLHF. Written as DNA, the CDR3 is TGTGCCAGCAGCTTGGGACAGGGTGGCACCCTCCACTTT.

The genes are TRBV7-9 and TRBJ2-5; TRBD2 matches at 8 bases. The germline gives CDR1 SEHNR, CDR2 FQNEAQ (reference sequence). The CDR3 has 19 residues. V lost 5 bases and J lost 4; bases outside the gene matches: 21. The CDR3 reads CASSTIAVSGSGSAETQYF. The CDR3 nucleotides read TGTGCCAGCAGCACCATCGCCGTCTCGGGGAGCGGGAGCGCAGAGACCCAGTACTTC.

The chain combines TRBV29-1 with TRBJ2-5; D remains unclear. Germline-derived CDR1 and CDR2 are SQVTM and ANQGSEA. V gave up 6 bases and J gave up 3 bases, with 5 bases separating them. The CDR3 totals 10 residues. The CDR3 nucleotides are TGCAGCGTCCTTGAAGAGACCCAGTACTTC. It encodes CSVLEETQYF.

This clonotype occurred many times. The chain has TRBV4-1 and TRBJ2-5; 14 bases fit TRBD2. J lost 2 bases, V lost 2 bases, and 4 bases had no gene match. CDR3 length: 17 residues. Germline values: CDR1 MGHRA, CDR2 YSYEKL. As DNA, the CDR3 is TGCGCCAGCAGCCAACAAGGGACTAGCGGGGGTCAAGAGACCCAGTACTTC. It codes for CASSQQGTSGGQETQYF.

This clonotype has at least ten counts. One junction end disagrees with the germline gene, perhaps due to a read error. CDR3 region: CASSYDRAVGREQFF. CDR3 in DNA: TGTGCTAGCAGCTACGACAGGGCTGTGGGACGAGAGCAGTTCTTC. This chain uses TRBV7-7 with TRBJ2-1; 7 bases map to TRBD1. Germline lookup yields CDR1 SSHAT and CDR2 FNYEAQ (reference sequence). The CDR3 is 15 residues long.

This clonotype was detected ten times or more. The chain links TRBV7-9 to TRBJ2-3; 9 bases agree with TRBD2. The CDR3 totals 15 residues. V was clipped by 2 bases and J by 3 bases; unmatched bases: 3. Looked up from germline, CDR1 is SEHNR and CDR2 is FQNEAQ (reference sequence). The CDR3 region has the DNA TGTGCCAGCAGCTTACCGGCGGGAGGGACAGATACGCAGTATTTT. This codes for CASSLPAGGTDTQYF. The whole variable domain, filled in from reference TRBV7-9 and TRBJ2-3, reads DTGVSQNPRHKITKRGQNVTFRCDPISEHNRLYWYRQTLGQGPEFLTYFQNEAQLEKSRLLSDRFSAERPKGSFSTLEIQRTEQGDSAMYLCASSLPAGGTDTQYFGPGTRLTVL.

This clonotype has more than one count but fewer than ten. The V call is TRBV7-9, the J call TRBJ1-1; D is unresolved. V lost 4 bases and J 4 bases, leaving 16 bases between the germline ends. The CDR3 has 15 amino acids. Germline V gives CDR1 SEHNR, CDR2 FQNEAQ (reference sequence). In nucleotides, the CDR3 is TGTGCCAGCAGCTCCACACACGACCGGACCACTGAAGCTTTCTTT. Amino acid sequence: CASSSTHDRTTEAFF.

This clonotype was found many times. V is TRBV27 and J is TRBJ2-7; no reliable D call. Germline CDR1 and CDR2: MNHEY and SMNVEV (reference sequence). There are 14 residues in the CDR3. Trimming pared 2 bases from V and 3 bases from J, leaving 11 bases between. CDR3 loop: CASSLGRADYEQYF. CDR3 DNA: TGTGCCAGCAGTTTAGGTCGGGCAGACTACGAGCAGTACTTC.